These 21 T cell receptor beta chains were sequenced from one sample in a study of shared clonotypes between healthy human individuals (dated by TCRdb to 2019 to 2021). Library creation used the immunoSEQ multiplex PCR assay. The table comes from immuneACCESS by way of TCRdb, which keeps in-frame sequences with V and J called. Part of the clones is missing from these tables; in studies checked, under half for an unresolved V gene and the rest for unknown reasons. The sample has approximately 2.1 million clones on record, more than 80% of them singletons. Jointly, the top ten make up about 0.39% of the sample. Sequenced sample: naive CD4+ T cells from PBMCs. The cell subset or site label, read with the paper, signifies: CD45RA+ positively selected. All receptors come from a man between 18 and 35 years old in good health. Some clones in this sample may be carry-over from other donors' samples.

The rearrangement joins TRBV7-2 to TRBJ1-4; D may be TRBD1 (5 bases). The ends were cut back, 5 bases at V and 5 bases at J, with 6 bases in the middle. This CDR3 has 12 residues. Germline CDR1 and CDR2: SGHTA and FQGNSA. CDR3 DNA: TGTGCCAGCAGCCGGGGCAATGAAAAACTGTTTTTT. It specifies CASSRGNEKLFF.

V gene TRBV6-5 combines with J gene TRBJ1-3; no firm D call. The CDR3 runs 14 residues. Trimming took off 2 bases at V and 2 bases at J, with 7 bases between the two ends. The germline V gene has CDR1 MNHEY and CDR2 SVGAGI. CDR3 in amino acids: CASSYGPAGNTIYF. CDR3 nucleotide sequence: TGTGCCAGCAGTTACGGGCCCGCTGGAAACACCATATATTTT.

This chain connects TRBV10-2 to TRBJ2-7; tentatively, D is TRBD1 or TRBD2 (5 bases each). V was cut by 7 bases and J by 5 bases, with 21 bases left in between. The CDR3 consists of 15 residues. The germline V gene encodes CDR1 WSHSY and CDR2 SAAADI. For the CDR3, the DNA is TGCGCCAGCATCCCGAGGGGTCTAGGGGTCCACGAGCAGTACTTC. Protein sequence: CASIPRGLGVHEQYF.

This clone occurred a few times. The CDR3 region has the DNA TGTGCCAGCCTTGGACCTTACACCGGGGAGCTGTTTTTT. This encodes CASLGPYTGELFF. The rearrangement joins TRBV28 to TRBJ2-2; D is ambiguous. Germline loops: CDR1 MDHEN, CDR2 SYDVKM. This CDR3 has 13 amino acids. V was pared by 8 bases and J by 3 bases, with 10 bases between.

CDR3 loop: CASSEPGLAGAYEQYF. CDR3 DNA sequence: TGTGCCAGCAGCGAGCCAGGACTAGCGGGTGCCTACGAGCAGTACTTC. The chain combines TRBV7-2 with TRBJ2-7, with 11 bases identical to TRBD2. Unmatched junction bases numbered 8, after V lost 5 bases and J lost 2 bases. There are 16 residues in the CDR3. CDR1 and CDR2 (germline): SGHTA, FQGNSA. The full variable domain, completed using reference TRBV7-2 and TRBJ2-7, is GAGVSQSPSNKVTEKGKDVELRCDPISGHTALYWYRQSLGQGLEFLIYFQGNSAPDKSGLPSDRFSAERTGGSVSTLTIQRTQQEDSAVYLCASSEPGLAGAYEQYFGPGTRLTVT.

This rearrangement joins TRBV11-3 to TRBJ2-5; D is unclear. Near its end, the DNA agrees better with TRBJ2-7, so the J call may be wrong. The CDR3 sequence is 13 residues long. Germline V gene data show CDR1 as SGHNT and CDR2 as YENEEA. This CDR3 reads CASSLTSSYEQYF. DNA for the CDR3: TGTGCCAGCAGCTTAACAAGCTCCTACGAGCAGTACTTC.

In this sample, this clone turned up once. The rearrangement joins TRBV5-5 to TRBJ1-3, with D uncertain. V dropped 5 bases and J dropped 2 bases, with 11 bases sitting between them. The CDR3 spans 14 residues. Germline lookup yields CDR1 SGHKS and CDR2 YYEKEE (reference sequence). CDR3 in amino acids: CASRLIVPGNTIYF. In DNA, the CDR3 is TGTGCCAGCAGGTTGATTGTCCCTGGAAACACCATATATTTT.

The chain combines TRBV11-1 with TRBJ1-2, with TRBD1 matching 8 bases. CDR3 length: 15 residues. Germline values: CDR1 SGHAT, CDR2 FQDESV (reference sequence). The ends lost 0 bases at V and 2 bases at J; junction bases unmatched: 2. This chain's CDR3 is CASSLAGTGNYGYTF. The CDR3 nucleotides read TGTGCCAGCAGCTTAGCCGGGACAGGAAACTATGGCTACACCTTC. Using reference TRBV11-1 and TRBJ1-2 for the parts outside the CDR3, the full variable domain is EAEVAQSPRYKITEKSQAVAFWCDPISGHATLYWYRQILGQGPELLVQFQDESVVDDSQLPKDRFSAERLKGVDSTLKIQPAELGDSAMYLCASSLAGTGNYGYTFGSGTRLTVV.

The rearrangement joins TRBV28 to TRBJ1-3, with D hard to call. Germline V gene lookup returns CDR1 MDHEN and CDR2 SYDVKM. The CDR3 spans 17 residues. V gave up 5 bases and J gave up 0 bases, with 17 bases separating them. CDR3: CASSGPGRPLSGNTIYF. CDR3 bases: TGTGCCAGCAGTGGGCCCGGACGGCCGCTCTCTGGAAACACCATATATTTT.

The chain uses TRBV19 and TRBJ1-2; TRBD1 matches at 7 bases. This CDR3 comprises 15 residues. The J segment lost 6 bases and the V segment lost 4 bases, leaving 11 bases of the junction unmatched. Per germline, CDR1 LNHDA and CDR2 SQIVND (reference sequence). Written as DNA, the CDR3 is TGTGCCAGTAGTACCCCCCCCAGGGGGTGGCATGGCTACACCTTC. Translating gives CASSTPPRGWHGYTF. Filled out from reference TRBV19 and TRBJ1-2, the complete variable domain reads DGGITQSPKYLFRKEGQNVTLSCEQNLNHDAMYWYRQDPGQGLRLIYYSQIVNDFQKGDIAEGYSVSREKKESFPLTVTSAQKNPTAFYLCASSTPPRGWHGYTFGSGTRLTVV.

Details on this clone: At the DNA level, this CDR3 is encoded by other sequences in the same sample as well. The chain has TRBV2 and TRBJ2-5; D may be TRBD2 (6 bases). The CDR3 sequence is 13 residues long. The germline V gene encodes CDR1 SNHLY and CDR2 FYNNEI. V was cut by 4 bases and J by 1 base, with 7 bases left in between. The DNA for the CDR3 is TGTGCCAGCAGTGGGGGACTCCAAGAGACCCAGTACTTC. Encoded protein: CASSGGLQETQYF. The full variable domain, in which reference TRBV2 and TRBJ2-5 provide the parts outside the CDR3, is EPEVTQTPSHQVTQMGQEVILRCVPISNHLYFYWYRQILGQKVEFLVSFYNNEISEKSEIFDDQFSVERPDGSNFTLKIRSTKLEDSAMYFCASSGGLQETQYFGPGTRLLVL.

Written as DNA, the CDR3 is TGTGCCAGCAGCTGGATAGGGACAGGGGGTTTCTACGAGCAGTACTTC. Its translation is CASSWIGTGGFYEQYF. V usage is TRBV7-9 and J usage is TRBJ2-7; the match to TRBD1 covers 11 bases. The ends lost 4 bases at V and 3 bases at J; junction bases unmatched: 8. The CDR3 runs 16 residues. Germline V gene data show CDR1 as SEHNR and CDR2 as FQNEAQ (reference sequence).

This sequence joins TRBV7-6 and TRBJ2-2; D gene unclear. V was pared by 2 bases and J by 0 bases, with 10 bases between. Germline V CDR1 and CDR2: SGHVS, FNYEAQ. This CDR3 is built from 16 residues. The DNA for the CDR3 is TGTGCCAGCAGCTTAATTCCGGGCGCGAACACCGGGGAGCTGTTTTTT. Its translation: CASSLIPGANTGELFF.

In the case of this clone: Since the CDR3 does not end with the conserved phenylalanine or tryptophan, this likely comes from a read error. It is unclear where the CDR3 begins or ends on the DNA, so no DNA is shown, and the CDR3 is as TCRdb lists it. This rearrangement joins TRBV2 to TRBJ1-2; the listed D gene, TRBD1, was not tested against the DNA. Per the germline V gene, CDR1 is SNHLY and CDR2 is FYNNEI. Termini included, the CDR3 measures 13 amino acids. The CDR3 is CASSVDRGLWLHS.

The rearrangement links TRBV10-3 to TRBJ2-3, with D unresolved. This CDR3 region has 15 residues. V was clipped by 0 bases and J by 0 bases, with 7 bases between them. In germline, CDR1 is ENHRY, CDR2 SYGVKD. The CDR3 bases are TGTGCCATCAGTGAGTCAACCCCAAGCACAGATACGCAGTATTTT. It translates to CAISESTPSTDTQYF.

This clone has a handful of counts. The gene calls are TRBV5-1 and TRBJ2-7; TRBD2 is a possible D gene (6 bases). Germline V CDR1 and CDR2: SGHRS, YFSETQ. Trimming cost V 0 bases and J 6 bases, with 19 bases left between them. CDR3 size: 16 residues. CDR3 DNA sequence: TGCGCCAGCAGCTTGGCCGGAGGGTGGGATCTTGGCGAGCAGTACTTC. It specifies CASSLAGGWDLGEQYF. Complete variable domain (other parts from reference TRBV5-1 and TRBJ2-7): KAGVTQTPRYLIKTRGQQVTLSCSPISGHRSVSWYQQTPGQGLQFLFEYFSETQRNKGNFPGRFSGRQFSNSRSEMNVSTLELGDSALYLCASSLAGGWDLGEQYFGPGTRLTVT.

The chain joins TRBV19 to TRBJ1-3, with D perhaps TRBD1 (6 bases). CDR1 is LNHDA and CDR2 is SQIVND in the germline V gene (reference sequence). V was trimmed by 5 bases and J by 2 bases, leaving 13 bases between them. CDR3 size: 15 residues. CDR3 sequence: CASSLRTAPGNTIYF. CDR3 nucleotides: TGTGCCAGTAGTCTTAGGACAGCGCCTGGAAACACCATATATTTT.

V gene TRBV28 combines with J gene TRBJ2-3; TRBD1 agrees at 7 bases. The CDR3 consists of 15 residues. V was clipped by 6 bases and J by 5 bases; unmatched bases: 11. CDR1 and CDR2 (germline): MDHEN, SYDVKM. The CDR3 coding sequence is TGTGCCAGCAGCGAGATAGGGGGCGGACAAGATACGCAGTATTTT. Translated, it gives CASSEIGGGQDTQYF.

CDR3 sequence: CASSVTGFLQPQHF. Written as DNA, the CDR3 is TGTGCCAGCAGTGTCACAGGGTTCCTTCAGCCCCAGCATTTT. J is TRBJ1-5 and V is TRBV2; TRBD1 might be the D (6 bases). The CDR3 is 14 amino acids. Germline V gene data show CDR1 as SNHLY and CDR2 as FYNNEI. Trimming took 4 bases from V and 6 from J, leaving 13 bases between them.

Only a few counts were recorded for this clone. The chain links TRBV4-2 to TRBJ1-1, with a possible D match to TRBD1 (5 bases). Germline CDR1 reads LGHNA; CDR2 reads YNFKEQ. V gave up 1 base and J gave up 3 bases, with 9 bases separating them. The length of the CDR3 is 14 residues. CDR3 sequence (DNA): TGTGCCAGCAGCCAAGGTCCCAGGGACACTGAAGCTTTCTTT. Its translation: CASSQGPRDTEAFF.

The chain employs TRBV29-1 and TRBJ2-6; D gene uncertain. Trimming removed 7 bases at V and 4 bases at J, with 11 bases between. The CDR3 contains 13 residues. Per germline, CDR1 SQVTM and CDR2 ANQGSEA. The CDR3 nucleotides read TGCAGCGGGCATTTGGGCGGGGCCAACGTCCTGACTTTC. It is translated as CSGHLGGANVLTF.